Below, one T cell receptor (beta chain) is given with its context. No cognate antigen has been identified for it. The sample holds no much larger clone one base away, and base qualities are not on file. This sample is drawn from a study of T cell repertoires in ileal Crohn's disease (dated by TCRdb to between 2019 and 2020). Turning to the overall study: The median duration of disease was 7.9 years, and at the time of surgery around 32% of patients were active smokers. Every patient underwent surgery because of a complication, which was stricturing disease in around 61% and penetrating disease in about 40%. The M6 samples were biopsies of the neoterminal ileum collected during postoperative colonoscopy. The study was conducted in parallel with a multicentre cohort that was designed to identify predictors of early endoscopic recurrence following ileocolonic resection. Endoscopic postoperative recurrence was defined as a Rutgeerts score above i0. TCR repertoire analysis was done in 50 to 70 Crohn's disease patients from a prospective multicentre cohort. A total of some 170 mucosal samples from around 57 patients were sequenced, collected from several sites on the surgical specimen as well as at postoperative endoscopy. Roughly half of the patients were given postoperative therapy, with about a dozen receiving thiopurines and around 18 receiving anti-TNF agents. Broader findings and caveats from the paper: Postoperative endoscopy timing varied within the first year after surgery, with a median delay of around 7 months. Endoscopic recurrence was found to be associated with higher high-frequency clone percentages at surgery, and recurrence was observed in all patients with clonality above 26.8% (18/57). Mucosal CD4 and CD8 T cells were sorted and sequenced only in a subgroup of patients, whose size was not stated. A significantly higher proportion of clonal expansions was observed in active smokers at surgery than in non-smokers (about 25% vs 18%, p=0.02). More high-frequency clones were carried by sorted CD8 T cells than by CD4 T cells, suggesting that mucosal expansions were mainly CD8.

For commercial TCRB immunosequencing, approximately 500 nanograms of biopsy DNA were submitted for each sample. A two-step, amplification bias-controlled multiplex PCR was used by Adaptive Biotechnology to amplify CDR3 regions from genomic DNA. In the first PCR, primers covered every V and J gene segment, and in the second PCR, barcodes and Illumina adapters were added. CDR3 libraries were sequenced on an Illumina instrument. The authors processed their data as follows. Analysis combined the vendor-provided pipelines with custom analysis of raw data in R/Bioconductor under R version 3.3.0. Clonality, which ranges from 0 to 1, was calculated as the inverse of the normalised Shannon entropy across all productive clones. The repertoire share taken up by the top 100 clones defined high-frequency clones, and only clones that passed a 95% confidence test were kept. Overlap between samples was measured with the Morisita-Horn index, while repertoire diversity was measured with the Simpson index. TCRdb's version of the immuneACCESS table is confined to in-frame rearrangements and falls short of the full clone set. An unresolved V gene accounts for under half of the shortfall where checked; the remainder is of unknown origin. Clonal size and the V and J genes are those of that table, whereas D and trimming came from the DNA. Present in this sample are 8,500 to 13,000 clones, approximately 78% of which were seen just once. The ten top clones hold approximately 15% of the sample.

The sample's time point label, in plain terms: neoterminal ileum biopsy at postoperative endoscopy, about 6 months after surgery. Eligible patients were adults with ileal or ileocolonic Crohn's disease who had an indication for ileocolonic resection. Before DNA extraction, whole ileal mucosal biopsies were kept frozen at -80 degrees C. A TRizol-based method was used to extract genomic DNA from the frozen whole biopsies, and the DNA was quantified with a NanoDrop 2000 spectrophotometer. The sample comprised ileal tissue. The sequence came from an adult with Crohn's disease.

The nucleotide sequence reads as follows: TGTGCCAGCAGTTCCGTGCGGGACAGGGTTCGGAACTATGGCTACACCTTC. This sequence encodes CASSSVRDRVRNYGYTF. Recombination joined TRBV11-2 with TRBJ1-2, with 9 bases matching TRBD1. For this chain, trimming is 6 bases at the V end and 2 bases at the J end, and the number of junction bases without a gene match is 13. CDR1 is given as SGHAT and CDR2 as FQNNGV, both from the germline V gene. Spanning cysteine to phenylalanine, the CDR3 consists of 17 amino acids. Here the CDR3 DNA is all that survives: 51 bases in frame from base 1. The entire variable domain, with the stretches around the CDR3 drawn from the reference TRBV11-2 and TRBJ1-2 proteins, is EAGVAQSPRYKIIEKRQSVAFWCNPISGHATLYWYQQILGQGPKLLIQFQNNGVVDDSQLPKDRFSAERLKGVDSTLKIQPAKLEDSAVYLCASSSVRDRVRNYGYTFGSGTRLTVV.